This TCR beta chain was recovered during a study of blood T cell repertoires in COVID-19 (dated by TCRdb to about 2020). In the study overall: Samples covering the acute and convalescent phases of COVID-19 were provided by collaborators in the United States, Italy and Spain. The material from the prospective study consisted of cDNA or gDNA derived from T cells, B-cell-depleted T cells, or PBMCs. Deeply sampled blood TCRbeta repertoires from subjects exposed to, actively infected with, or recovered from COVID-19 were included in the dataset. The repertoires were released in a freely available public database intended as a resource for research on the immune response to SARS-CoV-2. Samples came from the ongoing ImmuneRACE study (first 160 participants) plus 1,254 subjects from 6 global collaborators. Sample metadata almost always included a de-identified subject ID, COVID-19 status, age in years and sex. Where available, HLA class I and class II types were obtained from metadata supplied by the sample provider rather than from assay-based typing.

One collaborating source in Seattle enrolled patients during active infection and followed them longitudinally through the course of disease. Collaborating institutions collected whole blood in K2EDTA tubes following their own protocols. For TCRbeta analysis, collaborators shipped samples in one of three forms: frozen whole blood, isolated PBMCs, or DNA extracted from either of those sample types. TCRbeta CDR3 regions were amplified from genomic DNA using the immunoSEQ Assay, a bias-controlled multiplex PCR. The study's own analysis went as follows. Nucleated cell counts per sample were estimated from amplification of reference gene primers within the assay. To quantify the absolute abundance of each unique TCRbeta CDR3 rearrangement, sequence reads were collapsed and filtered. Productive Simpson clonality was computed per sample as the square root of Simpson's diversity index over productive rearrangements. TCRdb limited this immuneACCESS table to in-frame rearrangements with V and J called. A share of clones is missing; checked studies link under half to unresolved V genes, and the rest is unexplained. The DNA gave D and trimming, while V, J and clone size come from that table. The sample data list a few hundred thousand clones, and about 91% of these were observed just once. The ten largest account for 10% to 15% of the sample.

Remarks on this clone: The antigen this receptor binds is unknown. Base qualities are not provided; no much larger clone lies one nucleotide away.

Broader findings and caveats from the paper: Clinical and demographic metadata were provided uncurated, with the amount varying by source and participant.

CDR3 length: 16 amino acids, cysteine to phenylalanine. The sequence is cut down to CDR3 DNA, 48 bases in frame from base 1. The germline V gene (reference sequence) gives CDR1 as LGHDT and CDR2 as YNNKEL. The germline V and J ends show losses of 2 bases and 2 bases respectively, and no gene match explains 5 bases of the junction. The source material was peripheral blood. The chain is encoded by TRBV3-1 (or the pseudogene TRBV3-2) joined to TRBJ1-3, and 8 bases in between align with TRBD1. The clonotype originates from a woman between 45 and 65 years old with COVID-19, enrolled during active disease. CDR3 reads: CASSQQSGGTGNTIYF. The DNA sequence is given as TGTGCCAGCAGCCAACAATCAGGGGGCACTGGAAACACCATATATTTT.